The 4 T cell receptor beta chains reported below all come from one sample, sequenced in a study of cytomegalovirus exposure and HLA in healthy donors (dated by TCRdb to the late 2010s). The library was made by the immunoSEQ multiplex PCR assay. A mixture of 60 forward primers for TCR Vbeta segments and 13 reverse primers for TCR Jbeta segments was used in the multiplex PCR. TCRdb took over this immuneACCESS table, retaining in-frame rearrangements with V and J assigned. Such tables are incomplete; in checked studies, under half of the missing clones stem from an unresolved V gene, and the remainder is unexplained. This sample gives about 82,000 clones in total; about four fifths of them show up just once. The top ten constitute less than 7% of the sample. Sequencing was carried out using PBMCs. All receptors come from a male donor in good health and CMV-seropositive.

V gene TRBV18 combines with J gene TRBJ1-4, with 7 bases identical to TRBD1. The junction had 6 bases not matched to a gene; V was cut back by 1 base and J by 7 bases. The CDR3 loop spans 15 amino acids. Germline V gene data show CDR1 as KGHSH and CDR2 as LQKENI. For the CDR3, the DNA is TGTGCCAGCTCACCACTGGAAGGGGGCGGTGAAAAACTGTTTTTT. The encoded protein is CASSPLEGGGEKLFF.

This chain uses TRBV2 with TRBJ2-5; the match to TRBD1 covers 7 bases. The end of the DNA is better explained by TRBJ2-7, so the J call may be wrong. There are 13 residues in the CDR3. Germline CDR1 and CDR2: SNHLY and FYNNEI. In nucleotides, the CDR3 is TGTGCCACCTCTGTACAGGGGAACTACGAGCAGTACTTC. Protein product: CATSVQGNYEQYF.

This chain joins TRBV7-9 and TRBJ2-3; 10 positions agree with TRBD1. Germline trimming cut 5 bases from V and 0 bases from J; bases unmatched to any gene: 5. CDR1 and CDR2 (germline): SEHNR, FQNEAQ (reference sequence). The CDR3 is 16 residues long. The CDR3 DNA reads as TGTGCCAGCAGCCGGACAGGGGGAACTAGCACAGATACGCAGTATTTT. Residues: CASSRTGGTSTDTQYF.

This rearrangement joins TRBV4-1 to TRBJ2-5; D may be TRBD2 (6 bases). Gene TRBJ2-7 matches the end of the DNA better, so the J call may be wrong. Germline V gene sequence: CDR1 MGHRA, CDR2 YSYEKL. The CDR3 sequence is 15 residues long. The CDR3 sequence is CASSHHSGANPEQYF. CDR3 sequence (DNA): TGCGCCAGCAGCCATCACTCGGGAGCGAACCCCGAGCAGTACTTC.